The 3 T cell receptor beta chains presented below share a single source sample, sequenced in a study of T cells in women clearing cervical HPV infection. Method: immunoSEQ multiplex PCR; TCRdb's copy keeps in-frame clones and lacks some. The sample totals 40,000 to 55,000 clones. Sequencing was done on a sample of blood buffy coat. These receptors originate from a woman between 18 and 70 years old with a cervical HPV16 infection that either progressed to CIN3+ or cleared (not recorded which).

In regard to this clone: With the read ending 3 residues before the CDR3 end, the germline J gene is used to fill in that end. This sequence joins TRBV6-2 or TRBV6-3 and TRBJ1-5; the D gene is possibly TRBD1 (5 bases). Germline CDR1 and CDR2: MNHEY and SVGEGT. The V end lost 6 bases, the J end lost 6 bases, and 18 bases lay between the germline ends. This CDR3 comprises 15 residues. CDR3 protein: CASSPSQGGSQPQHF. The DNA read from the CDR3 is TGTGCCAGCAGCCCCTCCCAGGGAGGTAGTCAGCCC.

To note about this clone: The read ends 3 residues early relative to the CDR3; the germline J gene fills the gap. V gene TRBV20-1 combines with J gene TRBJ2-7; perhaps TRBD1 as D (5 bases). V lost 3 bases, J lost 1 base, and 7 bases lay in between. CDR3 length: 12 residues. Germline V lookup: CDR1 DFQATT, CDR2 SNEGSKA (reference sequence). CDR3 region: CSASQGSYEQYF. The sequenced CDR3 bases are TGCAGTGCTAGTCAGGGTTCCTACGAG.

About this clone itself: Read sequence stops 3 residues before the CDR3 end, and the germline J gene provides the missing end. The chain is built from TRBV29-1 and TRBJ1-5; D not resolved. V was pared by 7 bases and J by 1 base, with 8 bases between. Germline CDR1 reads SQVTM; CDR2 reads ANQGSEA. The CDR3 runs to 12 residues. Partial CDR3 DNA: TGCAGCGCTCGAGGGAGCAATCAGCCC. Amino acid sequence: CSARGSNQP. The full CDR3 is CSARGSNQPQHF.